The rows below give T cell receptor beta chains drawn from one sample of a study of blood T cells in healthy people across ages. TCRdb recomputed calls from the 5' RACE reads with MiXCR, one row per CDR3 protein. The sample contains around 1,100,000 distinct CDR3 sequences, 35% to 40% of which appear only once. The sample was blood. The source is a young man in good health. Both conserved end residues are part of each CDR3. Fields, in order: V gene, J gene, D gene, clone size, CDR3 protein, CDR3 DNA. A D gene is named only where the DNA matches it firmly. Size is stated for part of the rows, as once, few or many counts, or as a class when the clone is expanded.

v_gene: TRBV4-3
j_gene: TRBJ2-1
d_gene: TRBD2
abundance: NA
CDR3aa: CASSQDLAGGHNEQFF
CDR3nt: TGCGCCAGCAGCCAAGATTTGGCGGGGGGCCACAATGAGCAGTTCTTC

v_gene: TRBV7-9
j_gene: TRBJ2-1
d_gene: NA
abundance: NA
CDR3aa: CASSHSRGLYNEQFF
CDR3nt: TGTGCCAGCAGCCATTCCCGAGGACTCTACAATGAGCAGTTCTTC

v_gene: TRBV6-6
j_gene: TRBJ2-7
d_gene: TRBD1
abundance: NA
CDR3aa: CASSYPKGGDSYEQYF
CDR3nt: TGTGCCAGCAGTTACCCGAAAGGGGGCGATTCCTACGAGCAGTACTTC

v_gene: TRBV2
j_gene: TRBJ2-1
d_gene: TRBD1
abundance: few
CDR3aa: CASSEFRQGHNEQFF
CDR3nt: TGTGCCAGCAGTGAATTTAGACAGGGACACAATGAGCAGTTCTTC

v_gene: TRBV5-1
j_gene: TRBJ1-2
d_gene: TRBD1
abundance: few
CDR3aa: CASRTGVNYGYTF
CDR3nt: TGCGCCAGCAGGACAGGGGTTAACTATGGCTACACCTTC

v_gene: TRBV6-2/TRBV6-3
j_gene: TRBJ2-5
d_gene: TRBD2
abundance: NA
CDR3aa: CASRGTSGVDEQYF
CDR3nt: TGTGCCAGCAGAGGGACTAGCGGGGTCGATGAGCAGTACTTC

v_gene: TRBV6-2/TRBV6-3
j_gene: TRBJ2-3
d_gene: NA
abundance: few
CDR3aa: CASSDVVKDTQYF
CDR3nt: TGTGCCAGCAGTGACGTGGTCAAAGATACGCAGTATTTT

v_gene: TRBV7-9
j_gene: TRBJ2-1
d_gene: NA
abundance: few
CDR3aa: CASSPKPGVRNEQFF
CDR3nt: TGTGCCAGCAGTCCGAAACCGGGGGTTAGGAATGAGCAGTTCTTC

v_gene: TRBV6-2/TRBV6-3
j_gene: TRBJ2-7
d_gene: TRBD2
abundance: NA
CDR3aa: CASSSQTSGGNYEQYF
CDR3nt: TGTGCCAGCAGTTCCCAGACTAGCGGGGGAAATTACGAGCAGTACTTC

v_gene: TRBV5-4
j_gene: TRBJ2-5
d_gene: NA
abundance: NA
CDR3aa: CASGGWGTGETQYF
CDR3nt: TGTGCCAGCGGGGGATGGGGAACTGGAGAGACCCAGTACTTC

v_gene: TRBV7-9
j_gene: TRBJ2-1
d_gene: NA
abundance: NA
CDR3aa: CASSLVTVYKEQFF
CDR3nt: TGTGCCAGCAGCTTAGTGACAGTCTACAAGGAGCAGTTCTTC

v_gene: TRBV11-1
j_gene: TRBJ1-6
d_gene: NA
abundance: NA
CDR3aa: CASSLQIMNSPLHF
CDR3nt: TGTGCCAGCAGCTTACAGATAATGAATTCACCCCTCCACTTT

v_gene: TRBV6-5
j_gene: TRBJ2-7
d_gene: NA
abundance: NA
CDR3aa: CASIGGVMNEQYF
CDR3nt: TGTGCCAGCATTGGTGGCGTAATGAACGAGCAGTACTTC

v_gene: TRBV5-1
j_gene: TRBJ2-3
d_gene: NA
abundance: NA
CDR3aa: CASNLDVPGGSTDTQYF
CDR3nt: TGCGCCAGCAACTTGGATGTACCAGGGGGGAGCACAGATACGCAGTATTTT

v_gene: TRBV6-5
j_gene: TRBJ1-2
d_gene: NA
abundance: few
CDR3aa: CASSRGHNYGYTF
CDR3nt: TGTGCCAGCAGCCGGGGCCACAACTATGGCTACACCTTC

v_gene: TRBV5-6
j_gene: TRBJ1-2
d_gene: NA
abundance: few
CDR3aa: CASSLFRGSANYGYTF
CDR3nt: TGTGCCAGCAGCTTGTTCAGGGGTTCGGCTAACTATGGCTACACCTTC

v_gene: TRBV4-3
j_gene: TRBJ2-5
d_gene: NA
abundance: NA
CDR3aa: CASSQDSGANQETQYF
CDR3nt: TGCGCCAGCAGCCAAGATTCCGGAGCGAACCAAGAGACCCAGTACTTC

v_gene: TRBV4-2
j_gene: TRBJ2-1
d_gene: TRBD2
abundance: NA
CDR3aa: CASSPAGASGNEQFF
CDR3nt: TGTGCCAGCAGCCCAGCGGGGGCCTCAGGCAATGAGCAGTTCTTC

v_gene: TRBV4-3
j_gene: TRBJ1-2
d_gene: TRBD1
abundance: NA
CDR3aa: CASSQESGTGFTNYGYTF
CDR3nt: TGCGCCAGCAGCCAAGAGTCAGGGACAGGGTTTACTAACTATGGCTACACCTTC

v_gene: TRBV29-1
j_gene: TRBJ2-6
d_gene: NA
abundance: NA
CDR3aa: CSVEIVQRGANVLTF
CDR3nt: TGCAGCGTTGAAATAGTACAGAGAGGGGCCAACGTCCTGACTTTC

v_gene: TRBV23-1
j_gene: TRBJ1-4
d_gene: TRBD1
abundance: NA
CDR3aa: CASSQQGEANEKLFF
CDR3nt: TGCGCCAGCAGCCAACAGGGGGAAGCTAATGAAAAACTGTTTTTT

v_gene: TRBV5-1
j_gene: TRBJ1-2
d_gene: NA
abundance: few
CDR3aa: CASSLGYGVDYGYTF
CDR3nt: TGCGCCAGCAGCTTGGGTTACGGGGTGGACTATGGCTACACCTTC

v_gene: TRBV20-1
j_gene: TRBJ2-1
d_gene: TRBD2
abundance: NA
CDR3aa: CSARLARGRDEQFF
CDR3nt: TGCAGTGCTCGACTAGCGAGGGGCCGCGATGAGCAGTTCTTC

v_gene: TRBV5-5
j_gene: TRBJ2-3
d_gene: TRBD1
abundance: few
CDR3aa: CASSEGGQGPTDTQYF
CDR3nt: TGTGCCAGCAGCGAGGGAGGACAGGGCCCCACAGATACGCAGTATTTT

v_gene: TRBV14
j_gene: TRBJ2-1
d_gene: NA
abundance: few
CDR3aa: CASSQAGGREQFF
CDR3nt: TGTGCCAGCAGCCAAGCCGGGGGCAGAGAGCAGTTCTTC

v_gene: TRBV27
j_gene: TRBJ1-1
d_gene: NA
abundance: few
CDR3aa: CASSLSGGAGTEAFF
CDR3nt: TGTGCCAGCAGTTTATCGGGGGGGGCGGGAACTGAAGCTTTCTTT

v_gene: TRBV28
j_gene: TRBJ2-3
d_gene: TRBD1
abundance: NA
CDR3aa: CASSAGTVIPDTQYF
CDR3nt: TGTGCCAGCAGTGCCGGGACAGTGATCCCAGATACGCAGTATTTT

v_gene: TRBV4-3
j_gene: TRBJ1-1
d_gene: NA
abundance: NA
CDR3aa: CASSQDRIGSQAFF
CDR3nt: TGCGCCAGCAGCCAAGATCGCATAGGGTCTCAAGCTTTCTTT

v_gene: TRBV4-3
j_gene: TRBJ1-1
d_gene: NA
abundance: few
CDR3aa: CASSQDWGWTEAFF
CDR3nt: TGCGCCAGCAGCCAAGATTGGGGGTGGACTGAAGCTTTCTTT

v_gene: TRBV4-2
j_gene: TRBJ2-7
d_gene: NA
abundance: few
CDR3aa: CASSQDKGGYSYEQYF
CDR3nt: TGTGCCAGCAGCCAAGATAAGGGGGGCTACTCCTACGAGCAGTACTTC

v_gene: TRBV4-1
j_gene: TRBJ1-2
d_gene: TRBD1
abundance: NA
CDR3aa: CASSQPSGTATIYGYTF
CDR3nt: TGCGCCAGCAGCCAACCCTCCGGGACAGCGACGATCTATGGCTACACCTTC

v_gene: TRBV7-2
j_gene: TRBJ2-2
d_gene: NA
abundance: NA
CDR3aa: CASSTPQGGDSGELFF
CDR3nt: TGTGCCAGCAGCACCCCCCAAGGGGGGGATTCGGGGGAGCTGTTTTTT

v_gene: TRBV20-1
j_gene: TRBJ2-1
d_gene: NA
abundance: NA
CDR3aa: CSARGIGYNEQFF
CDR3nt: TGCAGTGCTAGAGGTATAGGTTACAATGAGCAGTTCTTC

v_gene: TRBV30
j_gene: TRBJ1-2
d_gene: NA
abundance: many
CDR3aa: CAWSDRNYGYTF
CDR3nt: TGTGCCTGGAGTGACAGAAACTATGGCTACACCTTC

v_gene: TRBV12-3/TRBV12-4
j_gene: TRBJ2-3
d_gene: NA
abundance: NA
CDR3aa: CASSSSGTMFDTQYF
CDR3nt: TGTGCCAGCAGTTCGTCGGGGACGATGTTTGATACGCAGTATTTT

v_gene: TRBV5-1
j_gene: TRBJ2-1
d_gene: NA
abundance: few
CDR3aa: CASSLVGRHSYNEQFF
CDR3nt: TGCGCCAGCAGCTTGGTGGGGAGACACTCCTACAATGAGCAGTTCTTC

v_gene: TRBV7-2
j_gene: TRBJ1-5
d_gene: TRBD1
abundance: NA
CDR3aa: CASSLGPSGGSTGAQHF
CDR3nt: TGTGCCAGCAGCTTAGGGCCCTCAGGGGGCAGCACAGGCGCCCAGCATTTT

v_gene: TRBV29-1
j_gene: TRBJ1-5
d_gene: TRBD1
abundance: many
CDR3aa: CSVGTGVGQPQHF
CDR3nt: TGCAGCGTTGGGACAGGGGTCGGCCAGCCCCAGCATTTT

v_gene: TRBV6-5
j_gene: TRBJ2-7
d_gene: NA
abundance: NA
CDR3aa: CASSYSMRGGEQYF
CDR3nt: TGTGCCAGCAGTTACTCGATGAGGGGTGGCGAGCAGTACTTC

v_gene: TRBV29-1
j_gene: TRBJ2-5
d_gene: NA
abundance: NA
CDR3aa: CSSTAIQETQYF
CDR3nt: TGCAGCTCAACCGCGATCCAAGAGACCCAGTACTTC

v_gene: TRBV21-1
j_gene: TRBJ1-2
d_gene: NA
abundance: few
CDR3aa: CASSKGIPGAGGYTF
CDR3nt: TGTGCCAGCAGCAAAGGTATTCCAGGGGCAGGTGGCTACACCTTC

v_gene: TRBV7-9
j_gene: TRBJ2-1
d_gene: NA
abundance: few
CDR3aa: CASSRLTGIHNEQFF
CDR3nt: TGTGCCAGCAGCCGCCTTACCGGGATTCACAATGAGCAGTTCTTC